A selection of T cell receptor beta chains follows, all from one sample in a study of shared clonotypes between healthy human individuals. Libraries were prepared by immunoSEQ multiplex PCR; TCRdb keeps only in-frame clonotypes and omits some of them. The data show 200,000 to 250,000 clones, 65% to 70% seen once. The sequencing sample was made of memory CD4+ T cells sorted from blood. Every receptor here comes from a man in his thirties or forties in good health. CDR3s leave out the opening cysteine and the closing phenylalanine or tryptophan. Fields, in order: J gene, V gene, CDR3 length, CDR3 protein.

TRBJ2-7	TRBV5-6	10	ASGTGLYEQY
TRBJ2-1	TRBV28	13	ASSLSRRWGNEQF
TRBJ2-7	TRBV28	12	ASSPGQFSYEQY
TRBJ1-5	TRBV2	13	ASSVSDVGTQPQH
TRBJ1-1	TRBV14	11	ASSPTDNTEAF
TRBJ2-6	TRBV19	11	ATVSSGANVLT
TRBJ2-5	TRBV9	15	ASSETSGRALGETQY
TRBJ2-3	TRBV11-2	15	ASSVDRPLAGGDTQY
TRBJ2-7	TRBV18	11	ASSRTQTYEQY
TRBJ1-4	TRBV20-1	9	SARGRSKLF
TRBJ2-7	TRBV4-1	12	ASSQDALAGEQY
TRBJ2-5	TRBV11-3	15	ASSFYRPGTGEETQY
TRBJ2-6	TRBV27	13	ASSEWRSGANVLT
TRBJ2-7	TRBV25-1	9	ASSRVGEQY
TRBJ2-2	TRBV2	15	ASTPPMAMGGTGELF
TRBJ2-1	TRBV4-2	14	ASSQAASGTDNEQF
TRBJ2-5	TRBV11-2	12	ASSLVGQGSNQY
TRBJ2-1	TRBV28	14	ASSRPSRVTYNEQF
TRBJ2-2	TRBV7-6	13	ASSSAGGVTGELF
TRBJ2-2	TRBV10-1	13	ASSERRVNTGELF
TRBJ1-3	TRBV5-4	15	ASSLATPGRSGNTIY
TRBJ1-2	TRBV23-1	15	ASSQSSSSDQGGGYT
TRBJ2-1	TRBV5-5	15	ASSSRGDFTEDNEQF
TRBJ2-7	TRBV5-6	15	ASSFGLLGTGVYEQY
TRBJ2-2	TRBV9	14	ASSPGGAGEHGELF
TRBJ1-5	TRBV6-1	12	ASSVQGLGQPQH
TRBJ1-1	TRBV27	14	ASSYGDLQGSTEAF
TRBJ2-5	TRBV5-4	11	ASSLPEIETQY
TRBJ1-4	TRBV30	11	AWRFNANEKLF
TRBJ2-1	TRBV28	12	ASSTSGRADEQF
TRBJ2-7	TRBV29-1	12	SVGTGPSQGEQY
TRBJ2-4	TRBV9	11	ASEPGDGGIQY
TRBJ2-5	TRBV4-1	11	ASSQWRGETQY
TRBJ2-4	TRBV5-4	12	ASSLTSGANIQY
TRBJ2-5	TRBV5-1	12	ASSGDGRIETQY
TRBJ2-5	TRBV7-2	11	ASSLNWGETQY
TRBJ2-1	TRBV4-2	13	ASSRQAGGPDEQF
TRBJ2-3	TRBV10-3	11	AINFRATDTQY
TRBJ1-2	TRBV6-1	12	ASGGTAHNYGYT
TRBJ2-7	TRBV28	10	ASSLSGYEQY
TRBJ1-5	TRBV6-1	12	ASHEGAGNQPQH
TRBJ1-5	TRBV15	14	ATSRGETGALQPQH
TRBJ2-3	TRBV11-1	13	ASSLAGISTDTQY
TRBJ2-4	TRBV18	13	ASSPASLAKNIQY
TRBJ2-1	TRBV18	11	ASSGRTTNEQF
TRBJ1-2	TRBV2	13	ASSTDRESYYGYT
TRBJ2-3	TRBV7-2	10	ASSKITDTQY
TRBJ2-7	TRBV6-5	12	ASSRSRPGGWQY
TRBJ2-1	TRBV10-1	9	ASSEGLEQF
TRBJ1-5	TRBV28	10	ASRQANQPQH
TRBJ2-1	TRBV6-4	13	ASSEDGRAYNEQF
TRBJ2-7	TRBV5-4	15	ASSSVIAGLEAYEQY
TRBJ2-7	TRBV28	11	ASSLWGTYEQY
TRBJ2-3	TRBV9	14	ASSGRLGMGTDTQY
TRBJ1-2	TRBV28	12	ATLLPGGFDGYT
TRBJ2-1	TRBV7-2	10	ASSLALTEQF
TRBJ2-1	TRBV7-9	9	ASSLQNEQF
TRBJ2-3	TRBV27	12	ASKASGLTDTQY
TRBJ2-7	TRBV28	11	ASSLGTAYEQY